This TCR beta chain was observed in a study of early T cells in non-severe SARS-CoV-2 infection. Study in general: Bulk RNA from unsorted whole blood was sequenced; chains were unpaired.

The trim removed 0 bases at V and 4 bases at J, leaving 3 bases unmatched. CDR1 is LGHNA and CDR2 is YSLEER in the germline V gene. The CDR3 has 17 residues. Whole-study findings and limits: VDJdb-based annotation leaned toward anti-spike CD8 responses and missed private and CD4 specificities.

This clonotype was seen at least ten times. What it recognizes is unknown. The protocol attached unique molecular identifiers to individual cDNA molecules. TCRdb re-called the 5' RACE reads with MiXCR, one entry per CDR3 protein. The table has approximately 35,000 distinct CDR3 sequences, 4.1% seen once. The sample consisted of whole blood. This clonotype was sampled from an adult who was a healthcare worker with PCR-confirmed SARS-CoV-2 infection or an uninfected control (not recorded which). The chain recombines TRBV4-3 with TRBJ2-2; 12 bases match TRBD2. The CDR3 sequence: CASSQDRLAGATGELFF. The CDR3 coding sequence is TGCGCCAGCAGCCAAGATCGACTAGCGGGGGCCACCGGGGAGCTGTTTTTT.